These T cell receptor beta chains were read from a single sample in a study of shared clonotypes between healthy human individuals. Repertoires were generated with immunoSEQ multiplex PCR, while TCRdb's copy carries only in-frame clones and drops some. The table includes about 2 million clones, approximately 94% detected once. Sequencing input: naive CD8+ T cells sorted from blood. All receptors derive from a man aged 18 to 29 in good health. Both conserved end residues are part of each CDR3. The D gene is left open where the match is weak. Size tells how often a clone was seen (once, few, many) or the class of an expanded clone, and some rows leave it out.

>-|TRBV28|TRBJ1-4|-
CASSSHRERDEKLFF
TGTGCCAGCAGTTCACATAGGGAGCGTGATGAAAAACTGTTTTTT
>-|TRBV5-4|TRBJ2-7|once
CASSFATEQYF
TGTGCCAGCAGCTTTGCAACCGAGCAGTACTTC
>-|TRBV11-2|TRBJ1-4|-
CASRLSRGGREKLFF
TGTGCCAGCAGATTATCCCGGGGGGGGAGAGAAAAACTGTTTTTT
>-|TRBV7-9|TRBJ1-2|-
CASSLVDRNYGYTF
TGTGCCAGCAGCTTAGTGGACAGAAACTATGGCTACACCTTC
>-|TRBV7-9|TRBJ1-6|-
CASSLEGLLFYNSPLHF
TGTGCCAGCAGCTTAGAAGGGCTCTTATTCTATAATTCACCCCTCCACTTT
>-|TRBV28|TRBJ1-5|-
CASSLGYNQPQHF
TGTGCCAGCAGTTTAGGTTACAATCAGCCCCAGCATTTT
>-|TRBV5-6|TRBJ1-4|-
CASSLVGVAERDEKLFF
TGTGCCAGCAGCTTGGTCGGGGTCGCCGAGCGGGATGAAAAACTGTTTTTT
>TRBD2|TRBV14|TRBJ2-5|-
CASSPLSGGETQYF
TGTGCCAGCAGCCCCTTGTCGGGGGGTGAGACCCAGTACTTC
>TRBD2|TRBV30|TRBJ2-7|-
CASLGLASEQYF
TGTGCCTCCCTGGGACTAGCTAGCGAGCAGTACTTC
>-|TRBV30|TRBJ1-1|-
CAWSVLPTEAFF
TGTGCCTGGAGTGTACTCCCCACTGAAGCTTTCTTT
>-|TRBV19|TRBJ1-5|-
CASSMPPWQGYQPQHF
TGTGCCAGTAGTATGCCTCCGTGGCAGGGCTATCAGCCCCAGCATTTT
>-|TRBV27|TRBJ2-7|-
CASSFGDTSYEQYF
TGTGCCAGCAGTTTTGGGGACACATCCTACGAGCAGTACTTC
>TRBD2|TRBV10-2|TRBJ2-5|-
CASSESGGRVETQYF
TGCGCCAGCAGTGAGTCTGGCGGGAGGGTTGAGACCCAGTACTTC
>-|TRBV5-1|TRBJ2-7|once
CASSNEGWEQYF
TGCGCCAGCAGCAACGAGGGTTGGGAGCAGTACTTC
>TRBD1|TRBV7-9|TRBJ1-2|-
CASSPQGVGGYTF
TGTGCCAGCAGCCCGCAGGGGGTAGGCGGCTACACCTTC
>-|TRBV6-5|TRBJ2-1|-
CASSYSQVGNEQFF
TGTGCCAGCAGTTACTCCCAGGTAGGGAATGAGCAGTTCTTC
>TRBD2|TRBV4-3|TRBJ2-5|-
CASSQTGLAVQETQYF
TGCGCCAGCAGCCAAACCGGACTAGCGGTCCAAGAGACCCAGTACTTC
>-|TRBV7-2|TRBJ1-6|-
CASSLLGDSPLHF
TGTGCCAGCAGCCTCCTGGGGGATTCACCCCTCCACTTT
>TRBD2|TRBV5-6|TRBJ2-1|once
CASSLPTVGGGNEQFF
TGTGCCAGCAGCTTGCCGACGGTCGGCGGGGGGAATGAGCAGTTCTTC
>TRBD2|TRBV4-3|TRBJ2-3|-
CASSQRLAGLAGVSTDTQYF
TGCGCCAGCAGCCAGAGACTAGCCGGACTAGCGGGAGTTAGCACAGATACGCAGTATTTT
>-|TRBV25-1|TRBJ2-5|-
CASSDMVAQYF
TGTGCCAGCAGTGATATGGTGGCCCAGTACTTC
>TRBD2|TRBV6-6|TRBJ2-5|-
CASSYFEAGGETQYF
TGTGCCAGCAGTTACTTTGAAGCGGGAGGGGAGACCCAGTACTTC
>TRBD2|TRBV4-3|TRBJ2-7|-
CASSQDGGLAGGGSYEQYF
TGCGCCAGCAGCCAAGACGGGGGACTAGCGGGAGGTGGCTCCTACGAGCAGTACTTC
>TRBD2|TRBV30|TRBJ2-3|-
CAWNRRGGPNTQYF
TGTGCCTGGAATCGGCGGGGGGGCCCGAATACGCAGTATTTT
>TRBD2|TRBV7-2|TRBJ2-7|once
CASSLVAGDSYEQYF
TGTGCCAGCAGCTTAGTAGCGGGAGACTCCTACGAGCAGTACTTC
>-|TRBV2|TRBJ2-7|-
CASSASEAYSYEQYF
TGTGCCAGCAGTGCGTCCGAAGCCTATTCCTACGAGCAGTACTTC
>-|TRBV11-1|TRBJ2-1|once
CASSLRTDTSYNEQFF
TGTGCCAGCAGCTTAAGGACAGACACCTCCTACAATGAGCAGTTCTTC